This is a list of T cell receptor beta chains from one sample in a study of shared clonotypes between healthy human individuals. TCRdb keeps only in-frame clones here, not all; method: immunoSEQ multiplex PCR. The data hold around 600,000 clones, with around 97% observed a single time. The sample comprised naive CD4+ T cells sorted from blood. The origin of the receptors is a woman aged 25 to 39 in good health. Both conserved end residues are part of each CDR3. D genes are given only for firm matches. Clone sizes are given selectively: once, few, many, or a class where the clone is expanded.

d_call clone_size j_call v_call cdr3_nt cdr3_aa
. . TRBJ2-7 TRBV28 TGTGCCAGCAGTTTATGGGGACTCCCAACCAGGCAGTACTTC CASSLWGLPTRQYF
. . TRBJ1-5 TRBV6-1 TGTGCCAGCAGTGCACAGAAGTATAAGAATCAGCCCCAGCATTTT CASSAQKYKNQPQHF
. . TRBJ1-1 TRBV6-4 TGTGCCAGTTCTTACTCGGCAGGCGGCGGCACTGAAGCTTTCTTT CASSYSAGGGTEAFF
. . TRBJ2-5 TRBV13 TGTGCCAGCAGCTCCAGGACACAAGAGACCCAGTACTTC CASSSRTQETQYF
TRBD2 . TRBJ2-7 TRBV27 TGTGCCAGCAGCACCAGTTGGGAGGGGTCGAGCTCCTACGAGCAGTACTTC CASSTSWEGSSSYEQYF
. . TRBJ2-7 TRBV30 TGTGCCTGGAGTGTAGTGGGCAATGAGCAGTACTTC CAWSVVGNEQYF
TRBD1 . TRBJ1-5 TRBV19 TGTGCCAGTGGACAGGGGGTCCAGCCCCAGCATTTT CASGQGVQPQHF
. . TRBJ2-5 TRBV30 TGTGCCTGGAGTAGCGGGGAGACCCAGTACTTC CAWSSGETQYF
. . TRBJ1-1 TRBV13 TGTGCCAGCAGTGTGGAGGGACTGCTGAACACTGAAGCTTTCTTT CASSVEGLLNTEAFF
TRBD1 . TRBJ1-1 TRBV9 TGTGCCAGCAGCGCCGGACAGGGAGGCACTGAAGCTTTCTTT CASSAGQGGTEAFF
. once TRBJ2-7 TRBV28 TGTGCCAGCAGTTATCCCCAACAGAATTACGAGCAGTACTTC CASSYPQQNYEQYF
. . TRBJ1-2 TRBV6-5 TGTGCCAGCAGCCGCTTGGCCCGGAACTATGGCTACACCTTC CASSRLARNYGYTF
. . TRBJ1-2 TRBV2 TGTGCCAGCAGTGAAGGGACCGTGAACTATGGCTACACCTTC CASSEGTVNYGYTF
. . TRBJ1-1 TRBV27 TGTGCCAGCAGTTTATTTTTAGGGGGGGCCACTGAAGCTTTCTTT CASSLFLGGATEAFF
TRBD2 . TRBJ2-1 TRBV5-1 TGCGCCAGCAGCTTAACTAGCGGCTTCTACAATGAGCAGTTCTTC CASSLTSGFYNEQFF
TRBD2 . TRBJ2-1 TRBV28 TGTGCCAGCAGTTTGGCTAGCGGAGGCTCCTACAATGAGCAGTTCTTC CASSLASGGSYNEQFF
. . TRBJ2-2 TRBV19 TGTGCCACTGAGAATAGCGCGAACACCGGGGAGCTGTTTTTT CATENSANTGELFF
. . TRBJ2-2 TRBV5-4 TGTGCCAGCAGCAGGGATCCGAACACCGGGGAGCTGTTTTTT CASSRDPNTGELFF
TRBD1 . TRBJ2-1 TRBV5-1 TGCGCCAGCGGACAGGGGGTCGCTTTCAATGAGCAGTTCTTC CASGQGVAFNEQFF
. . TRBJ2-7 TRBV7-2 TGTGCCAGCAGCTTTGGACTTAACTACGAGCAGTACTTC CASSFGLNYEQYF
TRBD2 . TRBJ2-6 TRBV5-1 TGCGCCAGCAGCTCGCTAGCGGGATCTGGGGCCAACGTCCTGACTTTC CASSSLAGSGANVLTF
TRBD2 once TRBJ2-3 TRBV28 TGTGCCAGCAGTTTAGGGGCTAGCGGGACTATTGCTACGCAGTATTTT CASSLGASGTIATQYF
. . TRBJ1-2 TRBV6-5 TGTGCCAGCAGTTCTCAGGTAGCAGGGTACGGCTACACCTTC CASSSQVAGYGYTF
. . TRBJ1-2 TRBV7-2 TGTGCCAGCAGCTTATGGGGTCAGGGCTACACCTTC CASSLWGQGYTF
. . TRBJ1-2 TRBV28 TGTGCCAGCAGTTTTTACAGCCACTATGGCTACACCTTC CASSFYSHYGYTF
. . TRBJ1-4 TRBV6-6 TGTGCCAGCTCCCCGGGAGATGAAAAACTGTTTTTT CASSPGDEKLFF
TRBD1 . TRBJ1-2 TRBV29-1 TGCAGCGCCTCGGGACAGAACTATGGCTACACCTTC CSASGQNYGYTF
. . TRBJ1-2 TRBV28 TGTGCCAGCACTACCCAGGGTGATATAGATGGCTACACCTTC CASTTQGDIDGYTF
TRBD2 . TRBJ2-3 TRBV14 TGTGCCAGCAGCCAAGATAGCACTAGCGGGTGGCGTACGCAGTATTTT CASSQDSTSGWRTQYF
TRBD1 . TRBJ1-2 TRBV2 TGTGCCAGCAGGGATCCCGGGACAGGGTCTTATGGCTACACCTTC CASRDPGTGSYGYTF
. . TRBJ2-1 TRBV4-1 TGTGCCAGCAGCCAAGAGGCGGGGCCACTACCCAATGAGCAGTTCTTC CASSQEAGPLPNEQFF
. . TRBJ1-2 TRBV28 TGTGCCAGCAGTTTAATGGATTATGGCTACACCTTC CASSLMDYGYTF
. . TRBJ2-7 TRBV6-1 TGTGCCAGCAGTGAAAGACAGAATTCTTACGAGCAGTACTTC CASSERQNSYEQYF
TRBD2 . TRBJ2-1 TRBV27 TGTGCCAGCAGAGGTGCCGGACTAGCGGGAGTTGGTGAGCAGTTCTTC CASRGAGLAGVGEQFF
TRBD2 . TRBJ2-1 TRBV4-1 TGCGCCAGCAGCCACTTATTGCGGGAGGGGTCCTACAATGAGCAGTTCTTC CASSHLLREGSYNEQFF
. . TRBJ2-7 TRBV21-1 TGTGCCAGCAGCCGGGTAGGGGGTAATGGCCTTAAGGTGGGCGAGCAGTACTTC CASSRVGGNGLKVGEQYF
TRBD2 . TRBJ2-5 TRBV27 TGTGCCAGCAGCCAACTAGCGGGGGTATCCAAGACCCAGTACTTC CASSQLAGVSKTQYF
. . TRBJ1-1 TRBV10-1 TGCGCCAGCAGAGGGGATATGAACACTGAAGCTTTCTTT CASRGDMNTEAFF
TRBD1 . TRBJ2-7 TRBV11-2 TGTGCCAGCAGCCTAGACAGGGGTGACGAGCAGTACTTC CASSLDRGDEQYF
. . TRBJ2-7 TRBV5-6 TGTGCCAGCAGTTCGGGCCTCTACGAGCAGTACTTC CASSSGLYEQYF
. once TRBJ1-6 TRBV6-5 TGTGCCAGCAGTAGAGCCGGGCCTAGTAATTCACCCCTCCACTTT CASSRAGPSNSPLHF
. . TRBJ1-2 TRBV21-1 TGTGCCAGCAGCAAAGAATTGAGGAGGGAGTACACCTTC CASSKELRREYTF
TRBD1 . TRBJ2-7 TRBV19 TGTGCCAGTAGTAACCTCAGGACAGGGCCTGGGGGCGAGCAGTACTTC CASSNLRTGPGGEQYF
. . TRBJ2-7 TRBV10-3 TGTGCCATCACCGCCCAGGGGAGCGTCTACGAGCAGTACTTC CAITAQGSVYEQYF
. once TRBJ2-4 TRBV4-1 TGCGCCAGCAGCCCCTTAGACAGACTAGCCAAAAACATTCAGTACTTC CASSPLDRLAKNIQYF
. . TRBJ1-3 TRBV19 TGTGCCAGCTTCCGGGACCTTACTGGAAACACCATATATTTT CASFRDLTGNTIYF
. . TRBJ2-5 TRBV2 TGTGCCAGCTTGTCGATCCTTGATGGACAAAGGGAGACCCAGTACTTC CASLSILDGQRETQYF
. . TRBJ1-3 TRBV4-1 TGCGCCAGCAGCCAAGCCCCCCCTGATTCCGGAAACACCATATATTTT CASSQAPPDSGNTIYF
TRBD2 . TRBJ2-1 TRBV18 TGTGCCAGCTCATCAGGGGCTAGCGGGAGGAATGAGCAGTTCTTC CASSSGASGRNEQFF